This T cell receptor (beta chain) is drawn from a study of response to subunit inactivated influenza vaccine. The CDR3 totals 17 residues. V lost 5 bases and J 0 bases, leaving 20 bases between the germline ends. The germline CDR1 and CDR2 sequences are SGHRS and YFSETQ. In its sample, this clonotype was seen a few times. The antigen remains undetermined. TCRdb reprocessed the RT-PCR reads via MiXCR and lists one record per CDR3 protein. The sample holds 860,000 or so distinct CDR3 sequences; approximately 21% are singletons and the top ten take 10%. Study-level results: It was the authors' suggestion that each seasonal influenza vaccination recruits few new T cells.

The chain uses TRBV5-1 and TRBJ1-1; D is possibly TRBD1 (6 bases). Sequenced material: PBMCs from blood, taken approximately 5 days after vaccination. The sequence was collected from a man over 45 who received an inactivated influenza vaccine. The CDR3 loop is CASRQVTGPPLNTEAFF. In DNA, the CDR3 is TGCGCCAGCAGACAAGTTACAGGGCCCCCCTTGAACACTGAAGCTTTCTTT.